The subject of this entry is one T cell receptor beta chain. In the authors' methods: Nucleated cell counts were estimated from reference gene primer amplification. Using immunoSEQ multiplex PCR, the repertoire was profiled, and TCRdb retains in-frame clones only, with some absent. From that table come the V and J calls and clone size; the DNA was used to work out D and trimming. The sample includes under 200,000 clones, around four fifths seen only once; the top ten take about 5%. This sample is part of a study of blood T cell repertoires in COVID-19. CDR3 length equals 16 residues. V shed 1 base, J shed 3 bases, and the junction held 5 bases outside the gene matches. The V gene's germline CDR1 is LNHDA and CDR2 SQIVND (reference sequence).

Sequences were obtained from peripheral blood. The chain links TRBV19 to TRBJ2-1; 8 positions match TRBD2. The sequence derives from a woman in her twenties or thirties with acute or convalescent COVID-19. The CDR3 nucleotides read TGTGCCAGTAGTATAGGGTCCGGGGGGGGCTACAATGAGCAGTTCTTC. It is translated as CASSIGSGGGYNEQFF.